Listed below are T cell receptor beta chains from one sample, sequenced in a study of shared clonotypes between healthy human individuals. Profiling relied on immunoSEQ multiplex PCR, and the TCRdb table lists in-frame clones only, not all of them. In the table there are approximately 2.5 million clones, roughly 93% of which are singletons. The specimen was naive CD4+ T cells from PBMCs. The receptor source for this set is a man aged 18 to 30 in good health. Some clones in this sample may be carry-over from other donors' samples. The CDR3 runs from the conserved cysteine through the conserved F or W. D genes are given only for firm matches. Clone sizes are given selectively: once, few, many, or a class where the clone is expanded.

V,J,D,size,CDR3,DNA
TRBV7-2,TRBJ2-1,NA,NA,CASSLWGNEQFF,TGTGCCAGCAGCTTATGGGGGAACGAGCAGTTCTTC
TRBV5-6,TRBJ2-5,NA,NA,CASSFRGVETQYF,TGTGCCAGCAGTTTTCGAGGGGTCGAGACCCAGTACTTC
TRBV7-9,TRBJ2-5,TRBD1,NA,CASSSPGQVLETQYF,TGTGCCAGCAGCTCTCCGGGACAGGTTCTCGAGACCCAGTACTTC
TRBV5-1,TRBJ2-3,NA,once,CASSSIASSTDTQYF,TGCGCCAGCAGCTCTATAGCGTCTAGCACAGATACGCAGTATTTT
TRBV28,TRBJ1-5,NA,NA,CASSLIDGTASNQPQHF,TGTGCCAGCAGTTTAATCGATGGGACGGCGTCAAATCAGCCCCAGCATTTT
TRBV9,TRBJ2-7,NA,once,CASSVGRSSDEQYF,TGTGCCAGCAGCGTAGGCAGGAGTAGTGACGAGCAGTACTTC
TRBV28,TRBJ1-1,TRBD1,NA,CASTGQVNTEAFF,TGTGCCAGCACGGGACAGGTGAACACTGAAGCTTTCTTT
TRBV30,TRBJ2-5,NA,NA,CAWRAFETQYF,TGTGCCTGGCGGGCCTTCGAGACCCAGTACTTC
TRBV7-2,TRBJ2-7,TRBD1,once,CASSLSPTGGWYEQYF,TGTGCCAGCAGCTTATCTCCGACAGGGGGGTGGTACGAGCAGTACTTC
TRBV7-2,TRBJ2-4,NA,NA,CASSPLAKNIQYF,TGTGCCAGCAGTCCCTTAGCCAAAAACATTCAGTACTTC
TRBV6-5,TRBJ2-7,NA,NA,CASSYDPGGQYEQYF,TGTGCCAGCAGTTACGATCCGGGCGGACAATACGAGCAGTACTTC
TRBV19,TRBJ2-2,NA,NA,CASSYRGNTGELFF,TGTGCCAGTAGTTATCGGGGAAACACCGGGGAGCTGTTTTTT
TRBV6-4,TRBJ2-1,NA,NA,CASSAPRGPYNEQFF,TGTGCCAGCAGTGCTCCGCGGGGGCCCTACAATGAGCAGTTCTTC
TRBV28,TRBJ2-7,TRBD2,NA,CASSEREGPNF,TGTGCCAGCAGTGAACGGGAGGGCCCAAACTTC
TRBV7-3,TRBJ2-3,NA,NA,CASSLLANTDTQYF,TGTGCCAGCAGCTTGCTAGCGAACACAGATACGCAGTATTTT
TRBV11-2,TRBJ2-7,TRBD2,NA,CASSLDSTSGTPYEQYF,TGTGCCAGCAGCTTAGATTCGACTAGCGGGACGCCCTACGAGCAGTACTTC
TRBV7-8,TRBJ2-7,TRBD1,NA,CASSLGVGQGGEQYF,TGTGCCAGCAGCCTAGGGGTGGGACAGGGAGGCGAGCAGTACTTC
TRBV7-2,TRBJ1-3,TRBD1,NA,CASSTGQFTGNTIYF,TGTGCCAGCAGCACGGGACAGTTCACTGGAAACACCATATATTTT
TRBV6-1,TRBJ2-3,NA,NA,CASSDYRKNRDTQYF,TGTGCCAGCAGTGATTACCGGAAAAATCGGGATACGCAGTATTTT
TRBV29-1,TRBJ1-1,NA,NA,CSVENPGWDAEAFF,TGCAGCGTTGAAAACCCGGGGTGGGACGCTGAAGCTTTCTTT
TRBV7-9,TRBJ1-4,NA,NA,CASSNGQTTNEKLFF,TGTGCCAGCAGCAACGGACAGACAACTAATGAAAAACTGTTTTTT
TRBV5-1,TRBJ2-3,NA,NA,CASSLVARGAGDTQYF,TGCGCCAGCAGCTTGGTTGCGAGGGGGGCGGGAGATACGCAGTATTTT
TRBV6-5,TRBJ2-7,NA,NA,CASSSQGYEQYF,TGTGCCAGCAGTTCACAGGGTTACGAGCAGTACTTC
TRBV5-1,TRBJ2-2,TRBD2,NA,CASSLGPVAGGTGELFF,TGCGCCAGCAGCTTGGGCCCGGTGGCGGGAGGCACCGGGGAGCTGTTTTTT
TRBV11-3,TRBJ1-2,NA,once,CASSPRDGKGYGYTF,TGTGCCAGCAGCCCCAGGGACGGGAAGGGCTATGGCTACACCTTC
TRBV13,TRBJ1-1,TRBD1,NA,CASSLFGQGSNTEAFF,TGTGCCAGCAGCTTATTCGGACAGGGGTCCAACACTGAAGCTTTCTTT
TRBV30,TRBJ1-3,NA,NA,CACGGLGGNTIYF,TGTGCCTGTGGGGGGCTTGGTGGAAACACCATATATTTT
TRBV11-2,TRBJ2-5,NA,NA,CASSLDLGQYF,TGTGCCAGCAGCTTAGATCTCGGCCAGTACTTC
TRBV6-5,TRBJ2-7,NA,NA,CASSWGRTYEQYF,TGTGCCAGCAGTTGGGGTAGGACCTACGAGCAGTACTTC
TRBV28,TRBJ2-7,TRBD1,NA,CASSSQDRGLDEQYF,TGTGCCAGCAGTTCTCAGGACAGGGGGCTAGACGAGCAGTACTTC
TRBV9,TRBJ1-1,NA,NA,CASSLRHRDTEAFF,TGTGCCAGCAGCCTTCGGCACCGCGACACTGAAGCTTTCTTT
TRBV28,TRBJ1-2,TRBD1,NA,CAAVAGQGTKNTF,TGTGCCGCCGTAGCGGGACAGGGTACGAAGAACACCTTC
TRBV6-4,TRBJ1-5,TRBD1,NA,CASSQTGVAGPQHF,TGTGCCAGCAGTCAAACAGGGGTGGCGGGGCCCCAGCATTTT
TRBV27,TRBJ2-7,TRBD2,NA,CASSSPRLAGSYEQYF,TGTGCCAGCAGTTCCCCTAGACTAGCGGGCTCCTACGAGCAGTACTTC
TRBV7-2,TRBJ2-7,TRBD2,NA,CASSLGVSGRVGYEQYF,TGTGCCAGCAGCTTAGGGGTTAGCGGGAGAGTTGGGTACGAGCAGTACTTC
TRBV18,TRBJ2-1,NA,once,CASSPLLAGNEQFF,TGTGCCAGCTCACCGCTGCTAGCCGGGAATGAGCAGTTCTTC
TRBV5-1,TRBJ2-7,NA,NA,CASTRGAQLEPYEQYF,TGCGCCAGCACCCGTGGGGCGCAATTGGAACCGTACGAGCAGTACTTC
TRBV6-6,TRBJ2-7,TRBD1,NA,CASSYAPGTGDEQYF,TGTGCCAGCAGTTACGCCCCCGGGACAGGGGACGAGCAGTACTTC
TRBV7-9,TRBJ2-7,TRBD1,NA,CASSLREGTDSYEQYF,TGTGCCAGCAGCTTACGCGAAGGGACAGACTCCTACGAGCAGTACTTC
TRBV30,TRBJ2-1,TRBD2,NA,CAWSRLAGVGEQFF,TGTGCCTGGAGTAGGTTAGCGGGAGTGGGGGAGCAGTTCTTC
TRBV2,TRBJ1-1,NA,NA,CASSEGTPIWEAFF,TGTGCCAGCAGTGAAGGGACACCTATTTGGGAAGCTTTCTTT
TRBV6-6,TRBJ2-3,TRBD2,NA,CASRTSGDTQYF,TGTGCCAGCAGAACTAGCGGGGATACGCAGTATTTT
TRBV2,TRBJ2-7,NA,NA,CASSLEMGYEQYF,TGTGCCAGCAGCCTAGAAATGGGTTACGAGCAGTACTTC
TRBV11-3,TRBJ2-7,NA,NA,CASSPASANYEQYF,TGTGCCAGCAGCCCCGCGAGCGCCAACTACGAGCAGTACTTC
TRBV18,TRBJ2-5,NA,NA,CASSPVGDVETQYF,TGTGCCAGCTCACCAGTAGGGGATGTCGAGACCCAGTACTTC
TRBV18,TRBJ2-1,TRBD2,NA,CASSRGGTYNEQFF,TGTGCCAGCTCACGCGGGGGTACCTACAATGAGCAGTTCTTC
TRBV28,TRBJ2-1,TRBD2,NA,CASSHGTSGGYNEQFF,TGTGCCAGCAGCCACGGGACTAGCGGGGGATACAATGAGCAGTTCTTC
TRBV7-3,TRBJ1-4,NA,NA,CASSLGANEKLFF,TGTGCCAGCAGCTTAGGGGCGAATGAAAAACTGTTTTTT
TRBV14,TRBJ1-1,NA,NA,CASSQVGGTEAFF,TGTGCCAGCAGCCAAGTAGGGGGCACTGAAGCTTTCTTT
TRBV10-3,TRBJ2-7,NA,few,CAIWREAREQYF,TGTGCCATCTGGAGGGAAGCTAGGGAGCAGTACTTC
TRBV7-9,TRBJ2-3,TRBD1,NA,CASSRDRGTDTQYF,TGTGCCAGCAGTAGGGACAGGGGAACAGATACGCAGTATTTT
TRBV7-2,TRBJ2-5,TRBD2,NA,CASSLGSGLAGAPRVAQYF,TGTGCCAGCAGCTTAGGATCTGGACTAGCGGGAGCCCCCCGGGTGGCCCAGTACTTC
TRBV2,TRBJ2-2,NA,NA,CASSELEASGELFF,TGTGCCAGCAGTGAGTTAGAGGCTAGCGGGGAGCTGTTTTTT
TRBV9,TRBJ1-4,NA,NA,CASSVLPGAGEKLFF,TGTGCCAGCAGCGTCCTTCCGGGGGCTGGCGAAAAACTGTTTTTT
TRBV6-5,TRBJ1-5,NA,NA,CASSYSAGTSNQPQHF,TGTGCCAGCAGTTACTCGGCGGGGACGAGCAATCAGCCCCAGCATTTT
TRBV10-3,TRBJ2-7,TRBD2,NA,CAISPSLAGDLEQYF,TGTGCCATCAGTCCTTCGCTAGCGGGAGATCTCGAGCAGTACTTC
TRBV5-1,TRBJ2-7,NA,NA,CASSLALKRDNYEQYF,TGCGCCAGCAGCTTGGCATTAAAGCGGGACAACTACGAGCAGTACTTC
TRBV10-2,TRBJ2-7,NA,NA,CASSESKGIQVYEQYF,TGCGCCAGCAGTGAGTCGAAGGGAATCCAAGTCTACGAGCAGTACTTC
TRBV5-6,TRBJ2-1,NA,NA,CASSPGGPANSYNEQFF,TGTGCCAGCAGCCCAGGCGGGCCCGCGAACTCCTACAATGAGCAGTTCTTC